This T cell receptor (beta chain) was identified during a study of tumor-infiltrating lymphocytes in primary liver carcinoma (dated by TCRdb to 2016 to 2017). Broadly, across the study: Four to six patients with histopathologically diagnosed primary liver carcinoma underwent surgical resection in China between 2015 and March 2016. Across five regions of each liver tumor, along with adjacent normal tissue and blood, the study brought together TCRbeta repertoire sequencing, expression microarrays and whole-exome sequencing. A total of approximately 35 specimens from 5 patients underwent TCRbeta repertoire sequencing, comprising 25 or so tumor regions, 5 adjacent noncancerous liver tissues and 5 peripheral blood samples. Samples yielded roughly 3.5 to 7.5 million productive TCRbeta reads; read depth did not differ significantly between tissue types. Tumors of the five patients were stage T1-T3 N0M0 with maximum diameters of about 4.2 to 10 cm. Of the five patients, three men and two women aged 30 to 69 years, four had hepatocellular carcinoma and one had combined HCC and intrahepatic cholangiocarcinoma. Technical replicate repertoires showed high reproducibility, with mean shared-clone rates roughly 0.89 and correlation coefficients above 0.95. What the research found in general, with its limitations: The study included only five patients, and the authors note findings should be validated in a larger study. The top 250 clones accounted for a significantly greater share of the repertoire in tumors than in blood (p = 0.039). Only the TCR beta chain was sequenced, which likely underestimates true repertoire diversity because unpaired alpha chains were not captured. Because the samples were bulk and unsorted, CD4+ and CD8+ T cell repertoires could not be compared. Consistent with antigen-driven expansion, pairs of tumor regions showed higher repertoire overlap (mean around 35%) than either tumor-adjacent pairs (approximately 17%) or tumor-blood pairs (around 14%).

Worth noting for this clonotype: The antigen it recognizes is unknown. Its ends do not fully match the called genes, so a read error is possible.

TRIzol reagent was used to extract blood RNA from unsorted whole blood, while the DNeasy Blood & Tissue kit provided the germline DNA. Chronic HBV infection was present in the patients, and the patients were treatment-naive at sampling. Before surgery, roughly 4.2 milliliters of peripheral blood were drawn into K2EDTA tubes. A constant-region primer and ProtoScript II reverse transcriptase were used to reverse-transcribe TCRbeta-specific cDNA from roughly 480 ng total RNA. Construction of the TCRbeta libraries relied on three nested rounds of multiplex PCR, following a slightly modified ARM-PCR procedure. Sample barcodes and Illumina adapters were added in a final 25-cycle PCR with Deep VentR polymerase. Before sequencing, amplicons of 200-500 bp were purified from gel using a QIAquick gel extraction kit. An Illumina HiSeq 2500 was used to sequence the TCRbeta amplicons with 250-bp paired-end reads. The study's own analysis went as follows. Quality trimming of reads was performed with Trimmomatic v0.33, and paired reads were merged with FLASH v1.2.11 so that full CDR3 sequences could be recovered. V, D and J germline segments were assigned to the rearranged TCRbeta sequences by MiGEC v1.2.1b. VDJtools v1.0.0 computed clonotype statistics and Shannon-Wiener diversity indices. To reduce sampling bias, subsequent analyses other than the diversity analysis used only the 250 most abundant clonotypes in each sample. TCRdb applied fastp at Q25 and MiXCR to the public reads, then kept only in-frame beta chains. Rows with a matching CDR3 protein are joined into one entry that keeps the most common DNA and genes. These V and J calls rely on TCRdb rather than the paper's analysis. In this sample the table shows about 310,000 distinct CDR3 sequences, 60% to 80% of which occur a single time. The ten top clones hold approximately 9% of the sample.

The specimen was peripheral blood. This sequence was found in a man aged 35 to 55 with primary liver carcinoma and hepatitis B virus infection.

The DNA sequence is given as TGTACCAGCTCACAGCAAAGCACAGATACGCAGTATTTT. Its protein reads: CTSSQQSTDTQYF. The V and J segments used are TRBV18 and TRBJ2-3, with no confident D gene call. From the germline V gene, CDR1 is KGHSH and CDR2 is LQKENI. The CDR3 holds 13 amino acids from the cysteine to the phenylalanine. This entry keeps only the CDR3 DNA: 39 bases, framed from base 1. The reference TRBV18 and TRBJ2-3 proteins fill in what lies around the CDR3, so the full variable domain reads NAGVMQNPRHLVRRRGQEARLRCSPMKGHSHVYWYRQLPEEGLKFMVYLQKENIIDESGMPKERFSAEFPKEGPSILRIQQVVRGDSAAYFCTSSQQSTDTQYFGPGTRLTVL.